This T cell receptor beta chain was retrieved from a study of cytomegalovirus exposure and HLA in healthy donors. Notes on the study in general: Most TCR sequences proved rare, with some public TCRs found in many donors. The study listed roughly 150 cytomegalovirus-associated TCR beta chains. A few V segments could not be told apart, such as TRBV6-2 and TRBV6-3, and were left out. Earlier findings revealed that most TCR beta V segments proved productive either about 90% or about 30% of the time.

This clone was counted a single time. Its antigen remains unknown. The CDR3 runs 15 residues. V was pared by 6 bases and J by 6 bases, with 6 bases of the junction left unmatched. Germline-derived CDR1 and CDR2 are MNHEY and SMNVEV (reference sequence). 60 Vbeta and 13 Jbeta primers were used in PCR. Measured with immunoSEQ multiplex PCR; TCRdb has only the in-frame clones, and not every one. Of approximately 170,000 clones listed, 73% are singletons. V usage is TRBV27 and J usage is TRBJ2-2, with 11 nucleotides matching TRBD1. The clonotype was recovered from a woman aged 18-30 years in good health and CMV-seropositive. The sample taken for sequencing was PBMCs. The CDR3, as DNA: TGTGCCAGCAGGATTCCGGGACAGGGGGCCGGGGAGCTGTTTTTT. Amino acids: CASRIPGQGAGELFF.